This note documents a single TCR beta chain sequence. The data belong to a study of blood T cell repertoires in COVID-19. On the study more broadly: PBMCs, B-cell-depleted T cells, or T cells were the source of the cDNA or gDNA that made up the material.

Recovered status applied to Cohort 3 donors who had two consecutive negative PCRs. It also applied to those with clearance or with symptom resolution. Original processing notes: Amplification from reference gene primers served as the basis for estimated nucleated cell counts. Libraries were prepared by immunoSEQ multiplex PCR; TCRdb keeps only in-frame clonotypes and omits some of them. Clonal size and the V and J genes are those of that table, whereas D and trimming came from the DNA. The table shows hundreds of thousands of clones, with about 90% occurring only once. This CDR3 contains 13 residues. Germline lookup yields CDR1 WSHSY and CDR2 SAAADI. V lost 2 bases to trimming and J lost 2 bases, with 7 bases between them.

The chain has TRBV10-2 and TRBJ2-7, with a tentative D call TRBD1 (6 bases). The clonotype comes from a woman in her 30s who had recovered from COVID-19. The sequencing input was PBMCs or T cells enriched from blood (not recorded which). CDR3: CASSENRAYEQYF. CDR3 in DNA: TGCGCCAGCAGTGAGAACAGGGCCTACGAGCAGTACTTC.